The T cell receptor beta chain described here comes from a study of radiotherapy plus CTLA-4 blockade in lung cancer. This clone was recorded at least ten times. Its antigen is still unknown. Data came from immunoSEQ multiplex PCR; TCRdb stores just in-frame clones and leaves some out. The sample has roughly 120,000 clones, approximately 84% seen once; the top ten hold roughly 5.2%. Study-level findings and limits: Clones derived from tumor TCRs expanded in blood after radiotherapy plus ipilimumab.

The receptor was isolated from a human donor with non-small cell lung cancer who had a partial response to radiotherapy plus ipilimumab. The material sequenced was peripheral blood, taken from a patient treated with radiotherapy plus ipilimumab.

The DNA of the CDR3 is TGTGCCAGCAGTGATACCGGGGAAAACAATGAGCAGTTCTTC. Its translation: CASSDTGENNEQFF. This chain links TRBV6-4 with TRBJ2-1; possibly TRBD2 for D (5 bases). CDR3 length equals 14 residues. Germline assignment: CDR1 MRHNA and CDR2 SNTAGT. The ends were cut back, 3 bases at V and 5 bases at J, with 11 bases in the middle.